A selection of T cell receptor beta chains follows, all from one sample in a study of cytomegalovirus exposure and HLA in healthy donors. The method was immunoSEQ multiplex PCR; TCRdb's version includes in-frame clones alone and lacks a portion of them. The sample yields 68,000 or so clones, 75% to 90% seen once. Material: PBMCs. The receptor source for this set is a human donor in good health. Each CDR3 is given with its conserved first and last residue. A D gene is named only where the DNA matches it firmly. Clone size appears in some rows only: once, few, many, or a class for an expanded clone.

size	V	D	J	CDR3	DNA
few	TRBV4-1	.	TRBJ1-6	CASSQEEGWNSPLHF	TGCGCCAGCAGCCAAGAAGAGGGATGGAATTCACCCCTCCACTTT
.	TRBV30	TRBD1	TRBJ1-1	CAWRDRGLGEAFF	TGTGCCTGGAGGGACAGGGGGCTGGGAGAAGCTTTCTTT
.	TRBV7-8	TRBD1	TRBJ1-1	CASSPHRGQNTEAFF	TGTGCCAGCAGCCCCCACAGGGGGCAGAACACTGAAGCTTTCTTT
.	TRBV5-1	TRBD1	TRBJ2-2	CASSLGQGARNGELFF	TGCGCCAGCAGCCTCGGACAGGGGGCTCGGAACGGGGAGCTGTTTTTT
.	TRBV30	TRBD1	TRBJ2-2	CAWKGQATGELFF	TGTGCCTGGAAGGGACAGGCTACCGGGGAGCTGTTTTTT
.	TRBV7-2	.	TRBJ2-1	CASSIPVNPTFF	TGTGCCAGCAGCATTCCGGTAAACCCAACGTTCTTC
.	TRBV7-3	.	TRBJ1-2	CASSLSSDSGYGYTF	TGTGCCAGCAGCTTAAGCTCGGACAGTGGCTATGGCTACACCTTC
few	TRBV5-1	TRBD2	TRBJ2-1	CASSLGPAGAYNEQFF	TGCGCCAGCAGCTTGGGCCCAGCGGGGGCCTACAATGAGCAGTTCTTC
.	TRBV5-4	.	TRBJ2-1	CASRPDSYNEQFF	TGTGCCAGCAGACCCGACAGCTACAATGAGCAGTTCTTC
.	TRBV5-1	.	TRBJ2-2	CASSSDGGLNTGELFF	TGCGCCAGCAGCTCGGACGGAGGCTTGAACACCGGGGAGCTGTTTTTT
.	TRBV7-2	TRBD2	TRBJ2-2	CASSLASGGNTGELFF	TGTGCCAGCAGCTTAGCCAGCGGGGGAAACACCGGGGAGCTGTTTTTT
.	TRBV9	.	TRBJ2-2	CASTLGLGGTGELFF	TGTGCCAGCACGCTGGGGTTGGGGGGCACCGGGGAGCTGTTTTTT
once	TRBV2	.	TRBJ1-6	CASSEVQGSPLHF	TGTGCCAGCAGTGAGGTCCAGGGCTCACCCCTCCACTTT
.	TRBV5-1	TRBD1	TRBJ1-6	CASSLQGAWDSPLHF	TGCGCCAGCAGCTTACAGGGGGCGTGGGATTCACCCCTCCACTTT
.	TRBV4-1	TRBD2	TRBJ2-3	CASSLTELAGGKADTQYF	TGCGCCAGCAGCCTCACCGAACTAGCGGGGGGGAAGGCAGATACGCAGTATTTT
.	TRBV5-1	TRBD2	TRBJ2-5	CASSLARGEETQYF	TGCGCCAGCAGCTTGGCCCGGGGGGAAGAGACCCAGTACTTC
.	TRBV6-1	TRBD2	TRBJ2-7	CASSEMLVAGTYEQYF	TGTGCCAGCAGTGAGATGTTGGTAGCGGGAACCTACGAGCAGTACTTC